The clone carrying this T cell receptor beta chain was seen more than once but under ten times. Germline V gene data show CDR1 as SGDLS and CDR2 as YYNGEE. The V segment lost 4 bases and the J segment 4 bases; nucleotides outside the gene matches: 8. This CDR3 contains 15 residues. Seattle enrolled patients during active infection and tracked them longitudinally. The data were taken from a study of blood T cell repertoires in COVID-19. In the study overall: Sites across the United States, Italy and Spain contributed samples from acute and convalescent COVID-19.

In the original analysis: For nucleated cells, counts were estimated from reference gene primer amplification. Assay: immunoSEQ multiplex PCR; the TCRdb copy retains only in-frame clones and omits some. That table supplies the V and J calls and clone size; D and trimming were determined from the DNA. The data hold 250,000 to 350,000 clones, with around 82% observed a single time. The rearrangement uses TRBV9 and TRBJ1-1; TRBD1 agrees at 9 bases. This TCR derives from a human donor with COVID-19, enrolled during active disease. The donor label of this sample is uncertain. Sequences were obtained from peripheral blood. CDR3 nucleotides: TGTGCCAGCAGCTTCACCGGACAGGGGTTCACTGAAGCTTTCTTT. Protein sequence: CASSFTGQGFTEAFF.